This T cell receptor beta chain stems from a study of Graves' ophthalmopathy and Graves' hyperthyroidism. For the study at large: Investigators collected peripheral blood at initial diagnosis, before any treatment was given.

The TCR beta CDR3 regions underwent amplification from RNA transcripts. HTBI-primed first-round RT-PCR preceded second-round multiplex PCR. TCRdb processed the multiplex PCR reads anew with MiXCR; each CDR3 protein has one entry. The repertoire consists of around 470,000 distinct CDR3 sequences, with roughly an eighth occurring once and the leading ten covering roughly 9.8%. The study excluded patients with other autoimmune diseases, uncontrolled infections, pregnancy or lactation. This clonotype was detected ten times or more. The CDR3 is 15 residues long. CDR1 and CDR2 from the germline V gene are SGHRS and YFSETQ. J was trimmed by 3 bases and V by 3 bases; bases with no gene match: 6.

The sequence came from a woman aged 25 to 45 with Graves' ophthalmopathy. The chain links TRBV5-1 to TRBJ1-2; 9 bases map to TRBD1. The specimen sequenced was blood. CDR3 sequence: CASSSRDRADYGYTF. CDR3 DNA: TGCGCCAGCAGCTCCCGGGACAGGGCGGACTATGGCTACACCTTC.